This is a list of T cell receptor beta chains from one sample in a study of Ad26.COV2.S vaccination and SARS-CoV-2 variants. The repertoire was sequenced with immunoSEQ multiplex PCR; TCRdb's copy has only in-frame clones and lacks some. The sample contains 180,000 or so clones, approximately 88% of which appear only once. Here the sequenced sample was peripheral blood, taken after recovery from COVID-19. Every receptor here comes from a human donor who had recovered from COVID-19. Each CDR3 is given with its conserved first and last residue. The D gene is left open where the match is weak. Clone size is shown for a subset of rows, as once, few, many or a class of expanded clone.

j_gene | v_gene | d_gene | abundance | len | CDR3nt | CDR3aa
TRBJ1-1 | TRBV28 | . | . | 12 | TGTGCCAGCAGTTTTACAGAGGCTGAAGCTTTCTTT | CASSFTEAEAFF
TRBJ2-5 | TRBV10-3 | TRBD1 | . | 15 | TGTGCCATCAGTGAGTCGAACAGGGGGCGAGAGACCCAGTACTTC | CAISESNRGRETQYF
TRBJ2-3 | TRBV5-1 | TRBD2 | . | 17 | TGCGCCAGCAGCTTGGATCTAGCGGGGGGGAGCGCAGATACGCAGTATTTT | CASSLDLAGGSADTQYF
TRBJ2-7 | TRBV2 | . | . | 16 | TGTGCCAGCAGAGGGGGGCACACAAGGGGTGGGAGCGAGCAGTACTTC | CASRGGHTRGGSEQYF
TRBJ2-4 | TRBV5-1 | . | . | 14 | TGCGCCAGCAGCTTGGAAGGCTCCAAAAACATTCAGTACTTC | CASSLEGSKNIQYF
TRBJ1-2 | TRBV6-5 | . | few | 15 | TGTGCCAGCAGCCCCAGGGAGGCCCCTAACTATGGCTACACCTTC | CASSPREAPNYGYTF
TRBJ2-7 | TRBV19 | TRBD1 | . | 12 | TGTGCCAGTAGTAACAGGGGCTACGAGCAGTACTTC | CASSNRGYEQYF
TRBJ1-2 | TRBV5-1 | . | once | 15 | TGCGCCAGCAATTCGGTCGGGGAACCGAACTATGGCTACACCTTC | CASNSVGEPNYGYTF
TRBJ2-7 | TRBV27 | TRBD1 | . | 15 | TGTGCCAGCAGGACCTCCGGGACAGGGTACTACGAGCAGTACTTC | CASRTSGTGYYEQYF
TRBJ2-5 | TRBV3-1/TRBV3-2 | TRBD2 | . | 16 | TGTGCCAGCAGCCATTTATCTCCGGGGGGAGGAGAGACCCAGTACTTC | CASSHLSPGGGETQYF
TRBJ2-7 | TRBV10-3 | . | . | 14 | TGTGCCATCAGGCGGGAGACAGGGCTACACGAGCAGTACTTC | CAIRRETGLHEQYF
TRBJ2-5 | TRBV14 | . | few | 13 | TGTGCCAGCAGCCATTTGGGACAAGAGACCCAGTACTTC | CASSHLGQETQYF
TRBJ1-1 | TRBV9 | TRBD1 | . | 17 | TGTGCCAGCAGCGTAGAAGGGGGCCCGGGGATGAACACTGAAGCTTTCTTT | CASSVEGGPGMNTEAFF
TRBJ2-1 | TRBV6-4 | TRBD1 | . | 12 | TGTGCCAGGGGACAGGGTAACGATGAGCAGTTCTTC | CARGQGNDEQFF
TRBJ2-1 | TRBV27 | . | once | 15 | TGTGCCAGCGTTCTACGGGGCTCCTTTTACAATGAGCAGTTCTTC | CASVLRGSFYNEQFF
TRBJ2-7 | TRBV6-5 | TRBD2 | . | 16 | TGTGCCAGCAGTTACGGGACTAGCGATAGCTCCTACGAGCAGTACTTC | CASSYGTSDSSYEQYF
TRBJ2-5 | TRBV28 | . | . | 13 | TGTGCCAGCAGTTCGAATCAGGGGTCAACCCAGTACTTC | CASSSNQGSTQYF
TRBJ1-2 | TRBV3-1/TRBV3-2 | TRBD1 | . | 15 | TGTGCCAGCAGCCAAGTTCCAGGGGGCGTGCGGGGCTACACCTTC | CASSQVPGGVRGYTF
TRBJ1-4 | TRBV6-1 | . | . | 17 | TGTGCCAGCAGTGAACGATTCTCGACAGCAACTAATGAAAAACTGTTTTTT | CASSERFSTATNEKLFF
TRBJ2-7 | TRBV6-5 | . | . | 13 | TGTGCCAGCAGTTCCGACCTAACCTACGAGCAGTACTTC | CASSSDLTYEQYF
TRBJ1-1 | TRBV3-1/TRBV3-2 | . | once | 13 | TGTGCCAGCAGCCCCAGGGTGAACACTGAAGCTTTCTTT | CASSPRVNTEAFF
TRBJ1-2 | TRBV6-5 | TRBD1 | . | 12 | TGTGCCAGCAGTCGACAGGGCTATGGCTACACCTTC | CASSRQGYGYTF
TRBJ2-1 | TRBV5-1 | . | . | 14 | TGCGCCAGCAGCTTGGAGTACTCCTACAATGAGCAGTTCTTC | CASSLEYSYNEQFF
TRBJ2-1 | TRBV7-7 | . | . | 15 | TGTGCTAGCAGCTTAGCGAACAGCCGAGGGGATGAGCAGTTCTTC | CASSLANSRGDEQFF
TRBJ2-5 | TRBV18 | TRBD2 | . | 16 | TGTGCCAGCTCACCCCTCCCCGGCGGGGGAAAAGAGACCCAGTACTTC | CASSPLPGGGKETQYF
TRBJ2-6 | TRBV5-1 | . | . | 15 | TGCGCCAGCAGCTACAGGACTGCTGGGGCCAACGTCCTGACTTTC | CASSYRTAGANVLTF
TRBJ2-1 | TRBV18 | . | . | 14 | TGTGCCAGCTCACCACCATGGCGACACAATGAGCAGTTCTTC | CASSPPWRHNEQFF
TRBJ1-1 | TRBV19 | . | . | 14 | TGTGCCAGTAGGCGGGTTCCCATGAACACTGAAGCTTTCTTT | CASRRVPMNTEAFF
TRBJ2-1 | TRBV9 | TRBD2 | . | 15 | TGTGCCAGCAGGGACCTTGACAGCGGGGATGGTGAGCAGTTCTTC | CASRDLDSGDGEQFF
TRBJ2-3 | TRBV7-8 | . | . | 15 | TGTGCCAGCAGCCGAGGTACAGTTAGGCCAGATACGCAGTATTTT | CASSRGTVRPDTQYF
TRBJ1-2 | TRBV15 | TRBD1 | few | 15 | TGTGCCACCAGCAGAGGGGACAGGGAAAGTCATGGCTACACCTTC | CATSRGDRESHGYTF
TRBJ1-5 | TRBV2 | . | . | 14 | TGTGCCAGCAGTGAACCACAGGGCAATCAGCCCCAGCATTTT | CASSEPQGNQPQHF
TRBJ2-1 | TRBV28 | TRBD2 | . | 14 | TGTGCCAGCCTGCAGGGCGGGAGCTACAATGAGCAGTTCTTC | CASLQGGSYNEQFF
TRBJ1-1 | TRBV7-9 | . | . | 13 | TGTGCCAGCAGCCCGCAGGGGAACACTGAAGCTTTCTTT | CASSPQGNTEAFF
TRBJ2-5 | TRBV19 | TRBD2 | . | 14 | TGTGCCAGTACTGCCAACGGGGGGCAAGAGACCCAGTACTTC | CASTANGGQETQYF
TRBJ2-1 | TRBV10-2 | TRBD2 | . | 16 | TGCGCCAGCAGTACCCAAGCGGGAGGCTCCTACAATGAGCAGTTCTTC | CASSTQAGGSYNEQFF
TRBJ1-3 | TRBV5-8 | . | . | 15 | TGTGCCAGCAGCTTGGGGGCAGCCTCTGGAAACACCATATATTTT | CASSLGAASGNTIYF
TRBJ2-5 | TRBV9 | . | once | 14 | TGTGCCAGCAGCCTGAACGGGGGACAAGAGACCCAGTACTTC | CASSLNGGQETQYF
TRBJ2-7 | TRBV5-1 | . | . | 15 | TGCGCCAGCAGCCCACAGGGAGGGATGGTAAACGAGCAGTACTTC | CASSPQGGMVNEQYF
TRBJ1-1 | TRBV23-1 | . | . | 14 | TGCGCCACCAAGGGCGGGACCCTGAACACTGAAGCTTTCTTT | CATKGGTLNTEAFF
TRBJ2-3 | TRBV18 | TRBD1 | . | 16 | TGTGCCAGCTCACCTAGGACAGGGAGTACGCAGGATACGCAGTATTTT | CASSPRTGSTQDTQYF